This paragraph covers one T cell receptor beta chain sequence. The antigen remains undetermined. Since all of the isolated RNA was reverse transcribed, expressed TCRB transcripts were what got sequenced. The method was immunoSEQ multiplex PCR; TCRdb's version includes in-frame clones alone and lacks a portion of them. The sample shows 40,000 to 65,000 clones, about three fifths of them seen only once. This entry is derived from a study of beta chain features in type 1 diabetes. Study conclusions and caveats: Type 1 diabetes patients showed a moderate but significant shortening of TCRB CDR3s in all four CD4+ subsets.

V was pared by 5 bases and J by 3 bases, with 10 bases of the junction left unmatched. The CDR3 is made up of 15 amino acids. Germline lookup yields CDR1 SGHVS and CDR2 FQNEAQ. V is TRBV7-8 and J is TRBJ2-7; 7 bases match TRBD2. What was sequenced was stem cell memory CD4+ T cells from blood. The receptor's source is a woman aged 30 to 39 with type 1 diabetes. In nucleotides, the CDR3 is TGTGCCAGCAGCCATTCTAGCGGCGAGCTCTACGAGCAGTACTTC. Translating gives CASSHSSGELYEQYF. Full variable domain (missing parts from reference TRBV7-8 and TRBJ2-7): GAGVSQSPRYKVAKRGQDVALRCDPISGHVSLFWYQQALGQGPEFLTYFQNEAQLDKSGLPSDRFFAERPEGSVSTLKIQRTQQEDSAVYLCASSHSSGELYEQYFGPGTRLTVT.